These T cell receptor beta chains were read from a single sample in a study of shared clonotypes between healthy human individuals. Some clones are missing from TCRdb's copy, which holds only in-frame ones; the method was immunoSEQ multiplex PCR. The sample holds 490,000 or so clones, around 80% seen once. The sample consisted of PBMCs. The receptors stem from a woman between 40 and 55 years old in good health. Some clones in this sample may be carry-over from other donors' samples. Each CDR3 is given with its conserved first and last residue. The D gene is left open where the match is weak. The listing skips clone size in some rows; elsewhere it reads once, few, many or a size class.

CAWRVAGGFGNEQFF | TGTGCCTGGAGGGTAGCGGGAGGGTTTGGCAATGAGCAGTTCTTC | TRBJ2-1 | NA | TRBD2 | TRBV30
CASSPKSGSPAEDTGELFF | TGTGCCAGCTCGCCAAAAAGCGGGTCCCCAGCGGAGGACACCGGGGAGCTGTTTTTT | TRBJ2-2 | few | NA | TRBV18
CASSGGGLAVYEQYF | TGTGCCAGCAGTGGGGGCGGACTAGCGGTCTACGAGCAGTACTTC | TRBJ2-7 | NA | TRBD2 | TRBV2
CSVVGRVSYEQYF | TGCAGCGTTGTTGGCAGGGTGAGCTACGAGCAGTACTTC | TRBJ2-7 | NA | NA | TRBV29-1
CASSVGDGLGQFF | TGTGCCAGCAGCGTGGGGGACGGTCTGGGGCAGTTCTTC | TRBJ2-1 | NA | NA | TRBV5-4
CASSISRTSGSGETQYF | TGTGCCAGTAGTATCTCCAGGACTAGCGGGAGTGGGGAGACCCAGTACTTC | TRBJ2-5 | NA | TRBD2 | TRBV19
CASSLLAAVTYEQYF | TGTGCCAGCAGCTTACTAGCGGCGGTTACCTACGAGCAGTACTTC | TRBJ2-7 | NA | TRBD2 | TRBV7-2
CAWNWGSGNTIYF | TGTGCCTGGAACTGGGGTTCTGGAAACACCATATATTTT | TRBJ1-3 | few | NA | TRBV30
CASSPEQGGETQYF | TGTGCCAGCTCACCGGAGCAGGGCGGAGAGACCCAGTACTTC | TRBJ2-5 | NA | NA | TRBV18
CASSEGVGHYNEQFF | TGTGCCAGCAGTGAAGGGGTGGGACACTACAATGAGCAGTTCTTC | TRBJ2-1 | few | NA | TRBV6-1
CASSLGGSKNIQYF | TGTGCCAGCAGCTTAGGGGGGTCCAAAAACATTCAGTACTTC | TRBJ2-4 | once | NA | TRBV7-2
CASSALTSGRALGYNEQFF | TGCGCCAGCAGCGCTCTTACTAGCGGGAGGGCCCTCGGGTACAATGAGCAGTTCTTC | TRBJ2-1 | many | TRBD2 | TRBV4-1
CASSWILAGGNEQFF | TGTGCCAGCAGCTGGATTCTAGCGGGAGGTAATGAGCAGTTCTTC | TRBJ2-1 | NA | TRBD2 | TRBV5-4
CASSVQGINQPQHF | TGTGCCAGCAGCGTACAGGGGATAAATCAGCCCCAGCATTTT | TRBJ1-5 | NA | TRBD1 | TRBV7-9
CASSPYSGEQYF | TGTGCCAGCTCCCCGTATTCGGGGGAGCAGTACTTC | TRBJ2-7 | NA | NA | TRBV14
CASSQTVNTGELFF | TGTGCCAGCAGCCAAACGGTGAACACCGGGGAGCTGTTTTTT | TRBJ2-2 | NA | NA | TRBV7-3
CASSLWNRGKGSPLHF | TGTGCCAGCAGTTTATGGAACAGGGGGAAAGGTTCACCCCTCCACTTT | TRBJ1-6 | NA | TRBD1 | TRBV28
CASSQVGLADKYEQYF | TGCGCCAGCAGCCAAGTGGGGCTAGCGGACAAGTACGAGCAGTACTTC | TRBJ2-7 | NA | TRBD2 | TRBV4-1
CASGSGLNTEAFF | TGTGCTAGTGGCTCAGGCTTGAACACTGAAGCTTTCTTT | TRBJ1-1 | few | NA | TRBV12-5
CASSFRLVRNTGELFF | TGTGCCAGCAGCTTCCGGCTAGTGAGGAACACCGGGGAGCTGTTTTTT | TRBJ2-2 | NA | NA | TRBV7-9
CASSLGAGEAQYF | TGTGCCAGCAGCTTGGGGGCGGGAGAGGCGCAGTATTTT | TRBJ2-3 | NA | TRBD2 | TRBV5-6
CASSLLTPPETQYF | TGTGCCAGCAGTTTACTGACCCCTCCAGAGACCCAGTACTTC | TRBJ2-5 | few | NA | TRBV27